Shown below are 10 T cell receptor beta chains from a single sample sequenced in a study of OX40 agonist ivuxolimab in advanced cancers. Using immunoSEQ multiplex PCR, the repertoire was profiled, and TCRdb retains in-frame clones only, with some absent. The table shows roughly 68,000 clones, with 65% to 90% occurring only once. Material: CD4+ or CD8+ T cells sorted from blood, obtained in a trial of the OX40 agonist ivuxolimab. These receptors all come from an adult with an advanced solid tumor such as melanoma, head and neck, liver or kidney cancer.

V is TRBV28 and J is TRBJ1-2; no reliable D call. The CDR3 extends over 13 amino acids. The germline V and J ends were trimmed by 10 bases and 7 bases, with 19 bases remaining between them. Germline values: CDR1 MDHEN, CDR2 SYDVKM. CDR3 region: CATPTGRAGGYTF. In DNA form, the CDR3 reads TGTGCCACCCCAACTGGGAGGGCGGGTGGCTACACCTTC.

The genes are TRBV6-1 and TRBJ1-5, with D perhaps matching TRBD1 (6 bases). This CDR3 has 13 amino acids. V was shortened by 7 bases and J by 5 bases, with 12 bases between the two germline ends. CDR1 and CDR2 (germline): MNHNS, SASEGT. CDR3 DNA: TGTGCCAGCACTCTGGACAGCTATCAGCCCCAGCATTTT. This gives the protein CASTLDSYQPQHF.

The CDR3 reads CASSGAGNTIYF. CDR3 in DNA: TGTGCCAGCAGCGGCGCTGGAAACACCATATATTTT. The chain links TRBV28 to TRBJ1-3; D gene uncertain. The germline CDR1 and CDR2 sequences are MDHEN and SYDVKM. This CDR3 has 12 amino acids. Trimming took 6 bases from V and 2 from J, leaving 5 bases between them.

This sequence joins TRBV7-9 and TRBJ2-7, with 9 nucleotides matching TRBD1. The V gene's germline CDR1 is SEHNR and CDR2 FQNEAQ (reference sequence). The CDR3 is made up of 14 amino acids. The junction had 9 bases not matched to a gene; V was cut back by 7 bases and J by 5 bases. DNA of the CDR3: TGTGCCAGCATCCCCGGGACAGGGACGGACGAGCAGTACTTC. Protein: CASIPGTGTDEQYF.

This chain uses TRBV5-4 with TRBJ2-2, with a weak D call TRBD1 (7 bases). Germline V gene sequence: CDR1 SGHNT, CDR2 YYREEE (reference sequence). V lost 3 bases to trimming and J lost 1 base, with 13 bases between them. The CDR3 is 16 residues long. The CDR3 loop reads CASSSPQGGNTGELFF. The DNA of the CDR3 is TGTGCCAGCAGCTCCCCCCAGGGGGGGAACACCGGGGAGCTGTTTTTT.

The chain uses TRBV6-1 and TRBJ1-1, with D uncertain. There are 13 residues in the CDR3. The germline gives CDR1 MNHNS, CDR2 SASEGT. V was shortened by 3 bases and J by 1 base, with 6 bases between the two germline ends. The CDR3, as DNA: TGTGCCAGCAGTGATACCGGGAACACTGAAGCTTTCTTT. The encoded protein is CASSDTGNTEAFF.

The V call is TRBV4-2, the J call TRBJ1-5; no firm D call. The V and J ends lost 0 bases and 7 bases respectively, with 7 bases between them. CDR3 size: 13 residues. Per the germline V gene, CDR1 is LGHNA and CDR2 is YNFKEQ. CDR3 nucleotide sequence: TGTGCCAGCAGCCAAGATCTGGGGCAGCCCCAGCATTTT. Translation: CASSQDLGQPQHF.

This chain connects TRBV2 to TRBJ1-2; the D is unclear. Trimming shortened V by 1 base and J by 5 bases, and 11 bases separated the two germline ends. The CDR3 length is 14 residues. Germline V gene sequence: CDR1 SNHLY, CDR2 FYNNEI. This chain's CDR3 is CASSEEVSGYGYTF. CDR3 DNA sequence: TGTGCCAGCAGTGAAGAAGTTAGTGGATATGGCTACACCTTC.

This clone has just a few counts. The chain carries TRBV10-3 and TRBJ1-2; perhaps TRBD1 as D (5 bases). The CDR3 runs 12 residues. Germline-derived CDR1 and CDR2 are ENHRY and SYGVKD. Trimming left V 11 bases short and J 4 bases short, with 14 bases between. The CDR3 loop is CALGDRSYGYTF. The CDR3, as DNA: TGTGCCCTTGGGGACCGCAGCTATGGCTACACCTTC.

The chain employs TRBV7-8 and TRBJ1-2; maybe TRBD1 (6 bases). With 5 bases removed from V and 3 bases from J, the gap between germline ends came to 19 bases. Germline CDR1 and CDR2: SGHVS and FQNEAQ. This CDR3 has 16 residues. DNA of the CDR3: TGTGCCAGCAGCCCGCAGACGGGGGGGCTAGACTATGGCTACACCTTC. This sequence encodes CASSPQTGGLDYGYTF.